Listed below are T cell receptor beta chains from one sample, sequenced in a study of OX40 agonist ivuxolimab in advanced cancers. Clones were sequenced by immunoSEQ multiplex PCR, and TCRdb holds only the in-frame ones, with some missing. This table has 55,000 to 75,000 clones, roughly 82% appearing once. Sequenced here: CD4+ or CD8+ T cells sorted from blood, sampled in a trial of the OX40 agonist ivuxolimab. The receptors here all came from an adult with an advanced solid tumor such as melanoma, head and neck, liver or kidney cancer. CDR3s include the opening cysteine and the closing phenylalanine or tryptophan. Fields, in order: D gene, clone size, V gene, J gene, CDR3 DNA, CDR3 protein. The D gene is left open where the match is weak. Rows give clone size only sometimes, using once, few, many, or a class for an expanded clone.

>-|-|TRBV27|TRBJ1-2
TGTGCCAGCAGTCCAGGAGGGGACGGTAACTATGGCTACACCTTC
CASSPGGDGNYGYTF
>TRBD2|-|TRBV28|TRBJ2-1
TGTGCCAGCAGTTTTGGGACTAGTGGGAACAATGAGCAGTTCTTC
CASSFGTSGNNEQFF
>TRBD1|-|TRBV28|TRBJ2-2
TGTGCCAGCAGTTTCAGGGGGCGCACCGGGGAGCTGTTTTTT
CASSFRGRTGELFF
>-|few|TRBV29-1|TRBJ1-2
TGCAGCGTTGAAGTCGGGGGGGATCCTAACTATGGCTACACCTTC
CSVEVGGDPNYGYTF
>TRBD2|-|TRBV5-1|TRBJ2-1
TGCGCCAGCAGCCGTGCTAGCGGGACGTACAATGAGCAGTTCTTC
CASSRASGTYNEQFF
>TRBD2|-|TRBV4-1|TRBJ2-1
TGCGCCAGCAGTCCCAAGCGGGAACCGAGCTCCTACAATGAGCAGTTCTTC
CASSPKREPSSYNEQFF
>TRBD2|-|TRBV7-2|TRBJ2-1
TGTGCCAGCAGCCACGGACTAGCGGGAACGAATGAGCAGTTCTTC
CASSHGLAGTNEQFF
>-|once|TRBV14|TRBJ1-1
TGTGCCAGCAGCAGGGGGGGGTACTTCGCTGAAGCTTTCTTT
CASSRGGYFAEAFF
>TRBD1|-|TRBV5-4|TRBJ2-7
TGTGCCAGCAGCTTGGGGGGCAGGGGGACCTACGAGCAGTACTTC
CASSLGGRGTYEQYF
>-|-|TRBV5-6|TRBJ2-5
TGTGCCAGCAGCTTGGTTCGGGGAGTGATGGAGACCCAGTACTTC
CASSLVRGVMETQYF
>-|-|TRBV25-1|TRBJ1-1
TGTGCCAGCAGGGAGGACACTGAAGCTTTCTTT
CASREDTEAFF
>TRBD1|-|TRBV28|TRBJ1-2
TGTGCCAGCAGTCAGACAGGGGCAGGGAATGGCTACACCTTC
CASSQTGAGNGYTF
>-|-|TRBV5-1|TRBJ2-2
TGCGCCAGCAGCTCTAGGCCTGCGGGGGCTGGGGAGCTGTTTTTT
CASSSRPAGAGELFF
>TRBD2|-|TRBV7-9|TRBJ2-5
TGTGCCAGCAGCTTAGGGACCGGACTAGCGGAGCCCTCAAGGGGGTACTTC
CASSLGTGLAEPSRGYF
>TRBD2|-|TRBV9|TRBJ2-1
TGTGCCAGCAGCGGAAGACAGCGGGGTGAGCAGTTCTTC
CASSGRQRGEQFF
>-|-|TRBV29-1|TRBJ1-5
TGCAGCGTTGAAGTAGGGGGGCTCCAGCATTTT
CSVEVGGLQHF
>TRBD2|-|TRBV28|TRBJ2-2
TGTGCCAGCAGAGGCCCTCTAGCGGGAGATATGGGCGGGGAGCTGTTTTTT
CASRGPLAGDMGGELFF
>-|-|TRBV6-4|TRBJ2-3
TGTGCCAGCAGTCCCCGGAGGGCAGATACGCAGTATTTT
CASSPRRADTQYF
>-|few|TRBV4-1|TRBJ2-6
TGCGCCAGCAGCCAGACACGTCGAACGGCCAACGTCCTGACTTTC
CASSQTRRTANVLTF
>-|-|TRBV10-1|TRBJ1-2
TGCGCCAGCAGTGAGTCTACAGGGTCCTATGGCTACACCTTC
CASSESTGSYGYTF
>TRBD1|-|TRBV19|TRBJ1-1
TGTGCCAGTAGTATGGAAGGGGGCGAAAGGGCTTTCTTT
CASSMEGGERAFF
>-|-|TRBV7-2|TRBJ2-5
TGTGCCAGCAGCCTTCTGAGGGGGGGGCTCGAGACCCAGTACTTC
CASSLLRGGLETQYF
>-|-|TRBV4-2|TRBJ2-1
TGTGCCAGCAGCCAACCGGGACTGGATTACAATGAGCAGTTCTTC
CASSQPGLDYNEQFF
>TRBD1|-|TRBV18|TRBJ2-5
TGTGCCAGCTCACCCCCTTGGGGGACAGGGAACCAAGAGACCCAGTACTTC
CASSPPWGTGNQETQYF
>-|-|TRBV11-1|TRBJ2-6
TGTGCCAGCAGCGCCTCAGGGTTTGGGGCCAACGTCCTGACTTTC
CASSASGFGANVLTF
>-|once|TRBV29-1|TRBJ2-3
TGCAGCGTTTTCGGTGAGGCGGCGATCACAGATACGCAGTATTTT
CSVFGEAAITDTQYF
>TRBD1|once|TRBV2|TRBJ1-6
TGTGCCACCAGAGGACAGGGCCCTAATTCACCCCTCCACTTT
CATRGQGPNSPLHF
>TRBD1|-|TRBV6-6|TRBJ1-2
TGTGCCAGCAGTCCTCGGACAGGGCTTGGCTACACCTTC
CASSPRTGLGYTF
>TRBD1|-|TRBV2|TRBJ1-4
TGTGCCGGACAACAGGGGGCCGGCGAAAAACTGTTTTTT
CAGQQGAGEKLFF
>TRBD1|-|TRBV7-7|TRBJ2-5
TGTGCCAGCAGCCCCGGACAGGGGGCGGGAGAGACCCAGTACTTC
CASSPGQGAGETQYF
>TRBD1|-|TRBV6-5|TRBJ1-2
TGTGCCAGCAGCGGACAGGGCGACAACTATGGCTACACCTTC
CASSGQGDNYGYTF
>TRBD2|-|TRBV7-9|TRBJ2-1
TGTGCCAGCAGCCCACGGCGGGGGGGGTCCTACAATGAGCAGTTCTTC
CASSPRRGGSYNEQFF
>TRBD1|few|TRBV19|TRBJ1-1
TGTGCCAGTAGTATACGGGAACAGGGGGGAAAAGCTTTCTTT
CASSIREQGGKAFF
>-|-|TRBV2|TRBJ2-7
TGTGCCAGCAGTGAAGGGGCAGTCTCCGAGCAGTACTTC
CASSEGAVSEQYF
>-|once|TRBV2|TRBJ2-1
TGTGCCAGCATAAAGGGAATGGGAGAGCAGTTCTTC
CASIKGMGEQFF
>TRBD1|-|TRBV5-4|TRBJ1-1
TGTGCCAGCAGCTCATATCGAACAGGGGGGGATGAAGCTTTCTTT
CASSSYRTGGDEAFF
>-|-|TRBV19|TRBJ1-1
TGTGCCAGTAGTATTGGGGACTGGGGCAACACTGAAGCTTTCTTT
CASSIGDWGNTEAFF
>-|-|TRBV2|TRBJ1-6
TGTGCCAGCAGTGGCGAGACAGTAAATTCACCCCTCCACTTT
CASSGETVNSPLHF
>TRBD2|-|TRBV5-6|TRBJ2-3
TGTGCCAGCAGCCCGCGGCGGGGGGCAGATACGCAGTATTTT
CASSPRRGADTQYF
>TRBD2|-|TRBV9|TRBJ2-2
TGTGCCAGCAGCGTGCTAGCGGGATACACCGGGGAGCTGTTTTTT
CASSVLAGYTGELFF
>-|-|TRBV30|TRBJ2-5
TGTGCCTGGAGTTGGGCAGCTAGCCAAGAGACCCAGTACTTC
CAWSWAASQETQYF
>-|once|TRBV18|TRBJ1-1
TGTGCCAGCTCTGAGACAGGGAACACTGAAGCTTTCTTT
CASSETGNTEAFF
>-|-|TRBV27|TRBJ1-1
TGTGCCAGCAGTACTATGGCGAACACTGAAGCTTTCTTT
CASSTMANTEAFF
>-|-|TRBV28|TRBJ2-7
TGTGCCAGCGGACTTCGACAGGCCTCCTACGAGCAGTACTTC
CASGLRQASYEQYF
>TRBD1|-|TRBV28|TRBJ2-5
TGTGCCAGCAGTGTCTCCCGGACAGGGCGAGAGACCCAGTACTTC
CASSVSRTGRETQYF
>-|-|TRBV7-2|TRBJ1-3
TGTGCCAGCATCGGTACGGGGGTAGGCGGAAACACCATATATTTT
CASIGTGVGGNTIYF
>-|-|TRBV5-1|TRBJ1-1
TGCGCCAGCAGCTTGGGCAGGGGTGGTGAAGCTTTCTTT
CASSLGRGGEAFF
>TRBD1|once|TRBV7-9|TRBJ2-5
TGTGCCAGCAGCTCAGGGGGTGGGGTTTTGAAGACCCAGTACTTC
CASSSGGGVLKTQYF
>-|-|TRBV28|TRBJ1-3
TGTGCCAGCAGCCGGGACGGCGCCATCTCTGGAAACACCATATATTTT
CASSRDGAISGNTIYF
>-|-|TRBV5-4|TRBJ2-7
TGTGCCAGCAGCTTCGAGTTGAGGGAGCAGTACTTC
CASSFELREQYF
>-|-|TRBV28|TRBJ1-1
TGTGCCAGCAGTCTAGGAGAGGGAAGAGGCGGTGAAGCTTTCTTT
CASSLGEGRGGEAFF